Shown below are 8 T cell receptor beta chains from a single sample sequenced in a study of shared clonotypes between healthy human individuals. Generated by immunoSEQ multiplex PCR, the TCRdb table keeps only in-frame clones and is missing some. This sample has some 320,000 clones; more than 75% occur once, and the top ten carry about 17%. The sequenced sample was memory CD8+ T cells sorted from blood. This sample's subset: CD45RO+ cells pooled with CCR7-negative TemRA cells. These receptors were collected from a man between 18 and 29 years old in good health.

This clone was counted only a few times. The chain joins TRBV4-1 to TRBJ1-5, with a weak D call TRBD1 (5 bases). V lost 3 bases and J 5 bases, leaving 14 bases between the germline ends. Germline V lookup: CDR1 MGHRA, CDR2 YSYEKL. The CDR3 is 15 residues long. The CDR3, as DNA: TGCGCCAGCAGCCAGGTGGGACTGTTTCATCAGCCCCAGCATTTT. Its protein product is CASSQVGLFHQPQHF.

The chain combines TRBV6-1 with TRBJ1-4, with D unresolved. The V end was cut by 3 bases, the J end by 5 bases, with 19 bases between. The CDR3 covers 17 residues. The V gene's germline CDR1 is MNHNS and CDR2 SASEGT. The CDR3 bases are TGTGCCAGCAGTGAGACGAGTGAGGTTTGGACGAATGAAAAACTGTTTTTT. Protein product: CASSETSEVWTNEKLFF.

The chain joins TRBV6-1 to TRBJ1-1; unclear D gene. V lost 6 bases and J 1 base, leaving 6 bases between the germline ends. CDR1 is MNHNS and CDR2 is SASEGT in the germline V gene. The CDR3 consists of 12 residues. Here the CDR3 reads CASRPQNTEAFF. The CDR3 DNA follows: TGTGCCAGCAGGCCCCAGAACACTGAAGCTTTCTTT.

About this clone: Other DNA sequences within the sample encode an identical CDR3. The CDR3 region has the DNA TGTGCCAGCAGCGTAGGGACTAGCGGAACCTACGAGCAGTACTTC. Translating it yields CASSVGTSGTYEQYF. J is TRBJ2-7 and V is TRBV9, with 10 bases identical to TRBD2. J gave up 2 bases and V 0 bases, and 2 bases lay outside the gene matches. This CDR3 has 15 amino acids. CDR1 and CDR2 (germline): SGDLS, YYNGEE.

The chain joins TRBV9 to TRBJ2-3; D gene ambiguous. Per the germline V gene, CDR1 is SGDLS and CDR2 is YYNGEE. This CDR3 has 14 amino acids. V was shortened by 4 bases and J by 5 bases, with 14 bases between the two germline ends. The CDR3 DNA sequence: TGTGCCAGCAGCTTCCGTGGGCGGCGAGATACGCAGTATTTT. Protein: CASSFRGRRDTQYF.

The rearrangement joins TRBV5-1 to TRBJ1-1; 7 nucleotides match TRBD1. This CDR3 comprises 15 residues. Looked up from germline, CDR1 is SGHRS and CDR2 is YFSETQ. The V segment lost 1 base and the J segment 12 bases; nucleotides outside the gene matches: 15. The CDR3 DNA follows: TGCGCCAGCAGCTTGAGTTTGGGGACAGAGTTAGCAACTTTCTTT. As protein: CASSLSLGTELATFF.

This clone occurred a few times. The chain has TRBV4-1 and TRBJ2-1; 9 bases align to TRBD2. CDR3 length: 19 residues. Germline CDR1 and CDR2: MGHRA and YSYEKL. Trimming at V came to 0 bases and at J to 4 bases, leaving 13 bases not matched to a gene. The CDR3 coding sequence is TGCGCCAGCAGCCAAGATCTGGGAACGGGCGGGAGGGTGTACAATGAGCAGTTCTTC. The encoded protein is CASSQDLGTGGRVYNEQFF.

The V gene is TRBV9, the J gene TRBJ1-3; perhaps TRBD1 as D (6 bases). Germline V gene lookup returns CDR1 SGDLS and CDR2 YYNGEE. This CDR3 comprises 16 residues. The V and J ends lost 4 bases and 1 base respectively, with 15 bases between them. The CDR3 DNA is TGTGCCAGCAGCCTGGCTCTCGGACAGTCTGGAAACACCATATATTTT. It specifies CASSLALGQSGNTIYF.